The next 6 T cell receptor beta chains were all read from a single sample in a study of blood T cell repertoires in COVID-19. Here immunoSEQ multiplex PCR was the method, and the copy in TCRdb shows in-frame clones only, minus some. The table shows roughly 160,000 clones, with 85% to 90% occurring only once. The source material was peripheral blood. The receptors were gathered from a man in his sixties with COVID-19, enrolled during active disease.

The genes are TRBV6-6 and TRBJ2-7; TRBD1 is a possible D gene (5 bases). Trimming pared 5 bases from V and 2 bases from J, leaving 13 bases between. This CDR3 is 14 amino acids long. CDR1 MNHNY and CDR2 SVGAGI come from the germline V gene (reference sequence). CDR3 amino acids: CASSTSTVTYEQYF. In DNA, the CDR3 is TGTGCCAGCAGTACCTCGACAGTGACCTACGAGCAGTACTTC.

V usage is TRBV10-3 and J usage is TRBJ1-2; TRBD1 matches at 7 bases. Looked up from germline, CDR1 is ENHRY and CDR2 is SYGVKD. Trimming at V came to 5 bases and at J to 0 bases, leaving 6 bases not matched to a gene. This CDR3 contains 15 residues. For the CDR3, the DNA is TGTGCCATCAGTCGGACAGGTAGCACTAACTATGGCTACACCTTC. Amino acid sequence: CAISRTGSTNYGYTF.

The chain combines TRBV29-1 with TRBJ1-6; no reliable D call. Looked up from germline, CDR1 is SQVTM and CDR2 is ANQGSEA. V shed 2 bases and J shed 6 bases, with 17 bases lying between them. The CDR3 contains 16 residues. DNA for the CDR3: TGCAGCGTTGAACTACCCGACGGCGGGATTAATTCACCCCTCCACTTT. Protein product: CSVELPDGGINSPLHF.

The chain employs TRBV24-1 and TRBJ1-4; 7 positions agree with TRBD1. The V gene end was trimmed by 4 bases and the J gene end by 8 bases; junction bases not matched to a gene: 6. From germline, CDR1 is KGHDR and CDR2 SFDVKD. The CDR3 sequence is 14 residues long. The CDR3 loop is CATSETGSGEKLFF. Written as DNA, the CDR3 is TGTGCCACCAGTGAGACAGGGTCGGGGGAAAAACTGTTTTTT.

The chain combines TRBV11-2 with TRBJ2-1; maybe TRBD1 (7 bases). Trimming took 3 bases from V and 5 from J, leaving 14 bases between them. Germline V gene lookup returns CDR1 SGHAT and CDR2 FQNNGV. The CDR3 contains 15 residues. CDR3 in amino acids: CASSFRQGGHNEQFF. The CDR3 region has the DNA TGTGCCAGCAGCTTCAGACAGGGAGGCCACAATGAGCAGTTCTTC.

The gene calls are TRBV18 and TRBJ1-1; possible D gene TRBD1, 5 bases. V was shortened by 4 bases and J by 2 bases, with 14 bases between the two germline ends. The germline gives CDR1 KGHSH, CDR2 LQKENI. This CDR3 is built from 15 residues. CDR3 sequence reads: CASSLDRTKNTEAFF. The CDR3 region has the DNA TGTGCCAGCTCACTCGACAGAACAAAAAACACTGAAGCTTTCTTT. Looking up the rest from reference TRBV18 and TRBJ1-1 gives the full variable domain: NAGVMQNPRHLVRRRGQEARLRCSPMKGHSHVYWYRQLPEEGLKFMVYLQKENIIDESGMPKERFSAEFPKEGPSILRIQQVVRGDSAAYFCASSLDRTKNTEAFFGQGTRLTVV.